The 18 T cell receptor beta chains below all came from one sample that was sequenced in a study of shared clonotypes between healthy human individuals. Some clones are missing from TCRdb's copy, which holds only in-frame ones; the method was immunoSEQ multiplex PCR. The sample holds 2 million to 2.5 million clones, about 94% seen once. Sequencing used naive CD4+ T cells sorted from blood. As for subset: CD45RA+ positively selected. The receptors stem from a man between 18 and 35 years old in good health.

The chain combines TRBV5-8 with TRBJ2-3; the match to TRBD2 covers 10 bases. Germline V gives CDR1 SGHTS, CDR2 YDEGEE. V was pared by 7 bases and J by 5 bases, with 10 bases of the junction left unmatched. This CDR3 contains 15 residues. The CDR3 loop is CASSILAGSVDTQYF. In DNA form, the CDR3 reads TGTGCCAGCTCAATACTAGCGGGATCGGTAGATACGCAGTATTTT.

The chain joins TRBV2 to TRBJ2-2; D is unclear. The CDR3 contains 11 residues. From germline, CDR1 is SNHLY and CDR2 FYNNEI. Trimming took 7 bases from V and 10 from J, leaving 10 bases between them. CDR3 sequence (DNA): TGTGCCAGCACTACTCGCTCGGAGCTGTTTTTT. Its protein is CASTTRSELFF.

V usage is TRBV30 and J usage is TRBJ1-1, with 7 bases matching TRBD1. The length of the CDR3 is 13 residues. CDR1 and CDR2 (germline): GTSNPN, SVGIG (reference sequence). The V segment lost 5 bases and the J segment 1 base; nucleotides outside the gene matches: 4. The CDR3 sequence: CAWSTGKNTEAFF. CDR3 nucleotides: TGTGCCTGGTCGACAGGGAAGAACACTGAAGCTTTCTTT.

V and J are TRBV28 and TRBJ1-5; 8 positions match TRBD1. Unmatched junction bases numbered 7, after V lost 4 bases and J lost 5 bases. CDR1 and CDR2 from the germline V gene are MDHEN and SYDVKM. The CDR3 is 15 amino acids. In nucleotides, the CDR3 is TGTGCCAGCAGTTCTGCGGACAGGGAAGATCAGCCCCAGCATTTT. This sequence encodes CASSSADREDQPQHF.

The chain joins TRBV4-3 to TRBJ1-2; 7 bases align to TRBD1. The junction had 1 base not matched to a gene; V was cut back by 0 bases and J by 6 bases. There are 13 residues in the CDR3. Germline V gene lookup returns CDR1 LGHNA and CDR2 YSLEER. Here the CDR3 reads CASSQDRGDGYTF. In nucleotides, the CDR3 is TGCGCCAGCAGCCAAGACAGGGGGGATGGCTACACCTTC.

The chain has TRBV7-3 and TRBJ1-1, with 7 bases identical to TRBD1. Looked up from germline, CDR1 is SGHTA and CDR2 is FQGTGA. The CDR3 length is 15 residues. V lost 5 bases to trimming and J lost 4 bases; unmatched junction nucleotides: 10. The CDR3 sequence: CASSASGTVATEAFF. DNA of the CDR3: TGTGCCAGCAGCGCATCCGGGACAGTGGCCACTGAAGCTTTCTTT.

J is TRBJ2-3 and V is TRBV5-1, with a tentative D call TRBD2 (6 bases). Germline CDR1 and CDR2: SGHRS and YFSETQ. CDR3 length equals 14 residues. Trimming pared 3 bases from V and 3 bases from J, leaving 11 bases between. The CDR3 DNA sequence: TGCGCCAGCAGCTCCGGGAGTATGACAGATACGCAGTATTTT. Residues: CASSSGSMTDTQYF.

The chain carries TRBV9 and TRBJ2-5; 10 bases line up with TRBD2. Germline V gene sequence: CDR1 SGDLS, CDR2 YYNGEE. J was trimmed by 1 base and V by 3 bases; bases with no gene match: 9. The CDR3 loop spans 17 amino acids. CDR3 region: CASSARLAGWGQETQYF. CDR3 nucleotide sequence: TGTGCCAGCAGCGCCCGACTAGCGGGCTGGGGCCAAGAGACCCAGTACTTC.

V gene TRBV28 combines with J gene TRBJ1-5; possible D gene TRBD1, 5 bases. Germline V lookup: CDR1 MDHEN, CDR2 SYDVKM. CDR3 length equals 16 residues. Trimming stripped 1 base from V and 2 bases from J, with 12 bases between. CDR3 residues: CASSLLRRVGNQPQHF. The CDR3 nucleotides are TGTGCCAGCAGTTTATTACGCAGGGTGGGCAATCAGCCCCAGCATTTT.

The count of this clone is one. V usage is TRBV28 and J usage is TRBJ1-1, with D maybe TRBD1 (5 bases). Deletions cut 10 bases from V and 4 bases from J, with 13 bases between. This CDR3 has 12 amino acids. Per the germline V gene, CDR1 is MDHEN and CDR2 is SYDVKM. The CDR3 DNA is TGTGCCACCGAGGCCAGGGCCACTGAAGCTTTCTTT. Its protein product is CATEARATEAFF.

In DNA form, the CDR3 reads TGCAGCGTTGTCTGGGGGCATACCTACAATGAGCAGTTCTTC. It encodes CSVVWGHTYNEQFF. V is TRBV29-1 and J is TRBJ2-1; D may be TRBD1 (6 bases). This CDR3 region has 14 residues. V lost 4 bases to trimming and J lost 2 bases, with 12 bases between them. Germline V gives CDR1 SQVTM, CDR2 ANQGSEA.

This chain links TRBV6-4 with TRBJ2-3; D is unclear. The germline V and J ends were trimmed by 2 bases and 6 bases, with 9 bases remaining between them. The CDR3 sequence is 13 residues long. Per the germline V gene, CDR1 is MRHNA and CDR2 is SNTAGT. This CDR3 is CASSDQSGDTQYF. DNA of the CDR3: TGTGCCAGCAGTGACCAGTCCGGGGATACGCAGTATTTT.

The rearrangement links TRBV19 to TRBJ1-6, with TRBD1 identical over 10 bases. CDR1 and CDR2 (germline): LNHDA, SQIVND (reference sequence). This CDR3 has 15 residues. J was trimmed by 15 bases and V by 4 bases; bases with no gene match: 12. CDR3 bases: TGTGCCAGTAGTAACCCCGGGACAGGGGACTTCCACCTCCACTTT. It codes for CASSNPGTGDFHLHF. The full variable domain, in which reference TRBV19 and TRBJ1-6 provide the parts outside the CDR3, is DGGITQSPKYLFRKEGQNVTLSCEQNLNHDAMYWYRQDPGQGLRLIYYSQIVNDFQKGDIAEGYSVSREKKESFPLTVTSAQKNPTAFYLCASSNPGTGDFHLHFGNGTRLTVT.

The V call is TRBV15, the J call TRBJ2-3; TRBD1 might be the D (6 bases). Germline loops: CDR1 LNHNV, CDR2 YYDKDF (reference sequence). This CDR3 comprises 16 residues. Trimming removed 0 bases from V and 2 bases from J, with 12 bases in between. CDR3 in amino acids: CATSRDQGHNTDTQYF. As DNA, the CDR3 is TGTGCCACCAGCAGAGATCAGGGACATAACACAGATACGCAGTATTTT.

V is TRBV23-1 and J is TRBJ2-7, with D possibly called TRBD1 or TRBD2 (5 bases each). TRBV23-1 is an ORF, with its function uncertain. V shed 2 bases and J shed 2 bases, with 13 bases lying between them. The CDR3 has 15 amino acids. The CDR3 loop is CASSQRWDHTYEQYF. The CDR3 DNA reads as TGCGCCAGCAGTCAAAGGTGGGACCACACCTACGAGCAGTACTTC.

Concerning this clone: Germline is not matched at one junction end, which may reflect a read error. The rearrangement joins TRBV7-7 to TRBJ2-5; the match to TRBD2 covers 12 bases. The germline CDR1 and CDR2 sequences are SSHAT and FNYEAQ (reference sequence). There are 15 residues in the CDR3. The CDR3 here is CASSFGLAGPETQYF. The CDR3, as DNA: TGTGCTAGCAGCTTCGGACTAGCGGGACCAGAGACCCAGTACTTC.

V gene TRBV9 combines with J gene TRBJ2-2; 7 nucleotides match TRBD1. The CDR3 is made up of 16 amino acids. V dropped 4 bases and J dropped 7; count of bases not matched to a gene: 13. CDR1 and CDR2 (germline): SGDLS, YYNGEE. The CDR3 DNA follows: TGTGCCAGCAGCTTAACAGGGGTTTGGGGAAACGGGGAGCTGTTTTTT. This translates into CASSLTGVWGNGELFF.

The chain employs TRBV6-6 and TRBJ1-6, with D unclear. CDR3 length: 15 residues. V was shortened by 4 bases and J by 5 bases, with 12 bases between the two germline ends. Germline-derived CDR1 and CDR2 are MNHNY and SVGAGI (reference sequence). The CDR3 nucleotides are TGTGCCAGCAGTTTAGGGATTGAAAATAATTCACCCCTCCACTTT. Its protein is CASSLGIENNSPLHF.